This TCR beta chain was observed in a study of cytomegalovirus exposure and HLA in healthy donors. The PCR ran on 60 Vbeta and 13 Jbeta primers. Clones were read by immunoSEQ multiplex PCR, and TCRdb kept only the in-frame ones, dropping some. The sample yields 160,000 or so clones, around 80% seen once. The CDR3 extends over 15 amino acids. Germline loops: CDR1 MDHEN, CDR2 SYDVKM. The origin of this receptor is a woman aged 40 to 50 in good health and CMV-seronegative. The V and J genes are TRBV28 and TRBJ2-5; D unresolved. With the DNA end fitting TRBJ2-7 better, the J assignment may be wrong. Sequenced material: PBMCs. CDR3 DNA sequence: TGTGCCAGCAGCCCCCGCGCCGGTGGGCCCTACGAGCAGTACTTC. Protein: CASSPRAGGPYEQYF.